This T cell receptor beta chain was found in a study of CD8 T cells in ankylosing spondylitis (dated by TCRdb to 2015 to 2018). For context, the study as a whole: To find TCR variants linked to disease, the study profiled T cell receptor beta repertoires in ankylosing spondylitis patients and healthy donors. Samples of peripheral blood were taken, and for ankylosing spondylitis patients, synovial fluid was collected as well. The full study cohort was made up of about 24 ankylosing spondylitis patients and 108 healthy donors.

Many counts were recorded for this clonotype. This clone's antigen is unknown. Within one base of it there is no much larger clone, and no base qualities were kept. Reads for this sample came from an Illumina HiSeq 2500. TCR beta libraries were prepared by quantitative 5'-RACE with molecular barcodes. On the study's bioinformatics: A new computational method based on a probabilistic model of VDJ rearrangement was used to identify disease-linked TCR variants. Starting from the raw public reads, TCRdb applied fastp trimming at Q25, assembled clones with MiXCR and retained in-frame beta chains. Rows with one shared CDR3 protein collapse into an entry with the most common genes and DNA. It is TCRdb's table, rather than the study itself, that gives the V and J calls and clone size. This sample gives 500,000 to 550,000 distinct CDR3 sequences in total; roughly 13% of them show up just once. The leading ten clones occupy around 6.8% of the sample.

Beyond this particular receptor, the publication reports: The disease-linked clones were reported to be significantly enriched in matched synovial fluid samples from ankylosing spondylitis patients. A TCR beta motif of eight highly homologous amino acid variants appeared characteristic of blood from ankylosing spondylitis patients. Some motif variants were previously reported in synovial fluid and blood of reactive arthritis patients, suggesting common disease-initiation mechanisms. A CD8+ phenotype was shown by the disease-linked clones, which were found at relatively low frequencies in peripheral blood.

Sequenced sample: blood, either unsorted or a sorted T cell fraction (not recorded which). This clonotype was sampled from a male donor with ankylosing spondylitis.

The DNA sequence reads TGCAGCGCTGACGAGGGACTGGGGAACTACAATGAGCAGTTCTTC. This translates into CSADEGLGNYNEQFF. The rearrangement joined TRBV29-1 to TRBJ2-1, and the D gene may be TRBD2, 6 bases matching. V is pared back by 7 bases and J by 3 bases, with 19 bases lying between the germline termini. In the germline V gene, CDR1 corresponds to SQVTM and CDR2 to ANQGSEA. The CDR3, from cysteine to phenylalanine, totals 15 residues. Only the CDR3 portion is preserved as DNA: 45 bases, with reading frame beginning at the first base.